This TCR beta chain is from a study of radiotherapy plus CTLA-4 blockade in lung cancer. Study-level points and caveats: TCR clones of tumor origin grew in blood after radiotherapy plus ipilimumab.

Germline V CDR1 and CDR2: KGHSH, LQKENI. V was pared by 4 bases and J by 4 bases, with 16 bases between. The CDR3 spans 15 residues. Here immunoSEQ multiplex PCR was the method, and the copy in TCRdb shows in-frame clones only, minus some. This sample yields about 86,000 clones, of which around 83% are seen a single time; just over 0.8% belongs to the top ten. Remarks on this clone: Its antigen is unknown.

Participants had chemo-refractory metastatic non-small-cell lung cancer and were treated with focal radiation plus ipilimumab CTLA-4 blockade. Here the sequenced sample was peripheral blood, taken from a patient treated with radiotherapy plus ipilimumab. This sequence originates from a human donor with non-small cell lung cancer who had stable disease on radiotherapy plus ipilimumab. The V call is TRBV18, the J call TRBJ2-5; no reliable D call. For the CDR3, the DNA is TGTGCCAGCTCACTGAAGGCCCTCACCGGAGAGACCCAGTACTTC. Translated, it gives CASSLKALTGETQYF.